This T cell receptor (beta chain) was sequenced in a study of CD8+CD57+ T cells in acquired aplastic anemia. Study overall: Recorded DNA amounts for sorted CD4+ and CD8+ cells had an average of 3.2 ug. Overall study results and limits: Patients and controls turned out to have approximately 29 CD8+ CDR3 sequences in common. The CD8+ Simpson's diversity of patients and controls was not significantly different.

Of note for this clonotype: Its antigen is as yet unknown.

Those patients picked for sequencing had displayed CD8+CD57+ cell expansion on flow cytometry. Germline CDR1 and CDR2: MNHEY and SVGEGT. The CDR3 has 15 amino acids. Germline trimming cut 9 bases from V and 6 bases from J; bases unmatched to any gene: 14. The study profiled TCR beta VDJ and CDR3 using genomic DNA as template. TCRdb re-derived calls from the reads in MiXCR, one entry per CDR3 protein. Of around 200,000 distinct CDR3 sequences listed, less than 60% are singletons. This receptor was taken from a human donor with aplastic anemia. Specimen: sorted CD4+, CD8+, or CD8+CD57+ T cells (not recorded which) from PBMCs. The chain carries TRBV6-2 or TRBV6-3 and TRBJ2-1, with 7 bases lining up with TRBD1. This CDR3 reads CASGKGRQGSNEQFF. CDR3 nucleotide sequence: TGTGCCAGTGGCAAGGGGCGACAGGGCAGCAATGAGCAGTTCTTC.